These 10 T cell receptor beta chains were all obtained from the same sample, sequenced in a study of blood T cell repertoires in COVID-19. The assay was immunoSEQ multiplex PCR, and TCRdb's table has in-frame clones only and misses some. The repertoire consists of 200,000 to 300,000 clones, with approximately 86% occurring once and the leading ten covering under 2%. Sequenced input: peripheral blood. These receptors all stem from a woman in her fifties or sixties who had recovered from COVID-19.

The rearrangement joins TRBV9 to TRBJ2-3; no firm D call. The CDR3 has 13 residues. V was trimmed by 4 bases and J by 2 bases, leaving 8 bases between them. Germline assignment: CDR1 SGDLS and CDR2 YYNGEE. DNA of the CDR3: TGTGCCAGCAGCTTGGCGGACACAGATACGCAGTATTTT. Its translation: CASSLADTDTQYF. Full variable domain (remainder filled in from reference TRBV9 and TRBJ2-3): DSGVTQTPKHLITATGQRVTLRCSPRSGDLSVYWYQQSLDQGLQFLIQYYNGEERAKGNILERFSAQQFPDLHSELNLSSLELGDSALYFCASSLADTDTQYFGPGTRLTVL.

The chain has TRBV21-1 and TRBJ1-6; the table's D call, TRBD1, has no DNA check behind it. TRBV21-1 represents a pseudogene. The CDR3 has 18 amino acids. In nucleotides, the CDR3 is TGTGCCAGCAGCAAATATTACTCAGGGCCTGACTATAATTCACCCCTCCACTTT. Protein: CASSKYYSGPDYNSPLHF.

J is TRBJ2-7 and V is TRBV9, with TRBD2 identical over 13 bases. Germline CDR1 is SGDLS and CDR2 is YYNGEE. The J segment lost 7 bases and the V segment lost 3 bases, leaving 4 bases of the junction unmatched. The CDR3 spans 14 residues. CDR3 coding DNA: TGTGCCAGCAGCGAAGGGGGACTAGCGGGGGAGCAGTACTTC. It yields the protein CASSEGGLAGEQYF.

The CDR3 loop reads CASSYWMTGTYEQYF. In DNA, the CDR3 is TGTGCCAGCAGCTACTGGATGACAGGGACCTACGAGCAGTACTTC. This chain links TRBV5-6 with TRBJ2-7; 7 nucleotides match TRBD1. The germline V gene has CDR1 SGHDT and CDR2 YYEEEE. V shed 3 bases and J 2 bases; nucleotides not matched to a gene: 8. CDR3 length: 15 residues. Full variable domain (outside the CDR3, taken from reference TRBV5-6 and TRBJ2-7): DAGVTQSPTHLIKTRGQQVTLRCSPKSGHDTVSWYQQALGQGPQFIFQYYEEEERQRGNFPDRFSGHQFPNYSSELNVNALLLGDSALYLCASSYWMTGTYEQYFGPGTRLTVT.

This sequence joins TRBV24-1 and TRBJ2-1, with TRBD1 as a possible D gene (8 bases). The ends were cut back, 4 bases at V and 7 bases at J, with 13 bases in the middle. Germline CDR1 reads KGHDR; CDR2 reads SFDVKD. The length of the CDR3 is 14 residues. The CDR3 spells CATSDSQGGNEQFF. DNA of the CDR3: TGTGCCACCAGTGACTCACAGGGGGGGAATGAGCAGTTCTTC.

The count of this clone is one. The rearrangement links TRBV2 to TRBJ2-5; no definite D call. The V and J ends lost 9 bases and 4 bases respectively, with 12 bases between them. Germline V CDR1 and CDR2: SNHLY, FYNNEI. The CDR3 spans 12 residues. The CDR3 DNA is TGTGCCAGTTCAGTGTTACGAGAGACCCAGTACTTC. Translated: CASSVLRETQYF. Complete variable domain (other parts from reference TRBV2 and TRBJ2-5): EPEVTQTPSHQVTQMGQEVILRCVPISNHLYFYWYRQILGQKVEFLVSFYNNEISEKSEIFDDQFSVERPDGSNFTLKIRSTKLEDSAMYFCASSVLRETQYFGPGTRLLVL.

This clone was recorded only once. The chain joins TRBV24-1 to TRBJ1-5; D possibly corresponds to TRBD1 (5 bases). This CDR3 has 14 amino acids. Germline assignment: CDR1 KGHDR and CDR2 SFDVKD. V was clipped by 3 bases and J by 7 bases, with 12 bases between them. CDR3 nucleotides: TGTGCCACCAGTGATCAATCAGGGCAACAGCCCCAGCATTTT. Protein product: CATSDQSGQQPQHF.

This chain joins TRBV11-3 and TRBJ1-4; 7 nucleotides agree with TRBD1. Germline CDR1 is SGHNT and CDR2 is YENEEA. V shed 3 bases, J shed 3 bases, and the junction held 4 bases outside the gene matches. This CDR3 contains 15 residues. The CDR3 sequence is CASSFKGAANEKLFF. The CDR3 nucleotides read TGTGCCAGCAGCTTTAAGGGGGCGGCTAATGAAAAACTGTTTTTT.

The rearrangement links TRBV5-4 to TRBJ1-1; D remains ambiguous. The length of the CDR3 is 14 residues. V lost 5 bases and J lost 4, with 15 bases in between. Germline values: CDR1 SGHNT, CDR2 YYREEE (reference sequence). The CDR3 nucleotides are TGTGCCAGCAGTTCGGCCCGGGGTCGCACTGAAGCTTTCTTT. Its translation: CASSSARGRTEAFF.

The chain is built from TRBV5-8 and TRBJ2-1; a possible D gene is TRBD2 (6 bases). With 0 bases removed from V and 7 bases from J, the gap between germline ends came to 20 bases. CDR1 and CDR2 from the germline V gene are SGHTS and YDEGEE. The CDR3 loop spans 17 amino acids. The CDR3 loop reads CASSLDGTVSRGNEQFF. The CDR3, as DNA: TGTGCCAGCAGCTTGGACGGGACTGTATCCCGGGGGAATGAGCAGTTCTTC.